The source of this TCR beta chain is a study of T cell responses to AZD1222 COVID-19 vaccine. Findings and caveats of the study: A reported finding is that nearly half of spike-specific TCRs target unmutated variant regions.

The CDR3 is made up of 14 amino acids. The V end lost 2 bases, the J end lost 11 bases, and 17 bases lay between the germline ends. Germline V lookup: CDR1 SGHAT, CDR2 FQNNGV. The data were produced by immunoSEQ multiplex PCR, yet TCRdb's version contains in-frame clones alone and is incomplete. Of 70,000 to 75,000 clones listed, nearly 90% were seen once; the top ten hold roughly 1.2%. A word on this clone: Its target is unknown.

The chain is built from TRBV11-2 and TRBJ2-3; no definite D call. The sequence derives from an adult who received the AZD1222 COVID-19 vaccine. This material consisted of peripheral blood, taken 28 days after the second AZD1222 dose. The CDR3 coding sequence is TGTGCCAGCAGCTTAAACGACCCCCGCGAGGAGCAGTATTTT. Amino acid sequence: CASSLNDPREEQYF.